This T cell receptor beta chain came from a study of identical twins. Study findings and constraints: Out-of-frame alpha sequences common to twins exhibited an excess of low generation probability. Insertions were fewer in abundant cord blood beta clonotypes, whereas memory repertoires showed none of this pattern. It was possible that invariant MAIT and iNKT cells partly confounded the zero-insertion analyses.

TCRdb processed the 5' RACE reads anew with MiXCR; each CDR3 protein has one entry. The table shows 1.5 million or so distinct CDR3 sequences, with under 35% occurring only once. The CDR3 totals 14 residues. CDR1 and CDR2 (germline): SQVTM, ANQGSEA. V lost 8 bases, J lost 0 bases, and 13 bases lay in between. This clonotype appeared many times. Its target is unknown. Source material: cord blood. The receptor was isolated from a newborn girl in good health. The gene calls are TRBV29-1 and TRBJ1-4; tentative D call: TRBD1 (6 bases). The CDR3 DNA is TGCAGCACAAAAGGGGGAACAACTAATGAAAAACTGTTTTTT. Its translation: CSTKGGTTNEKLFF.